This entry features one T cell receptor (beta chain) sequence. These data originate in a study of blood T cell repertoires in COVID-19. Trimming cost V 0 bases and J 0 bases; bases outside gene matches: 3. The germline V gene has CDR1 SGHNT and CDR2 YYREEE (reference sequence). This CDR3 is built from 15 residues. In the original analysis: How many nucleated cells were present was estimated from reference gene primer amplification. TCRdb's table, derived via immunoSEQ multiplex PCR, lists solely in-frame clones and lacks some. V and J calls and clone size follow that table, whereas D and trimming were derived from the DNA. The sample comprises about 110,000 clones, under 85% of which are singletons, and 4% to 5% rests with the top ten.

The rearrangement links TRBV5-4 to TRBJ2-7; 7 bases are a match to TRBD2. The clonotype originates from a woman aged 70 to 79 with acute or convalescent COVID-19. The sample was peripheral blood. In DNA, the CDR3 is TGTGCCAGCAGCTTGGCGGGGGGACTCTCCTACGAGCAGTACTTC. Translating it yields CASSLAGGLSYEQYF.